A single sample gave rise to the 17 T cell receptor beta chains below, sequenced in a study of early T cells in non-severe SARS-CoV-2 infection. TCRdb analysed the 5' RACE reads with MiXCR anew, one entry per CDR3 protein. The sample holds 53,000 or so distinct CDR3 sequences, about 10% seen once. The sequenced material came from whole blood. All receptors derive from an adult who was a healthcare worker with PCR-confirmed SARS-CoV-2 infection or an uninfected control (not recorded which).

This clonotype was seen at least ten times. This sequence joins TRBV7-9 and TRBJ2-7; tentatively, D is TRBD2 (5 bases). The ends were cut back, 5 bases at V and 1 base at J, with 15 bases in the middle. The CDR3 covers 15 residues. CDR1 is SEHNR, CDR2 FQNEAQ, per germline (reference sequence). The CDR3 loop is CASSPVSGKSYEQYF. CDR3 DNA: TGTGCCAGCAGCCCAGTATCGGGAAAGTCCTACGAGCAGTACTTC. Full variable domain (rest looked up from reference TRBV7-9 and TRBJ2-7): DTGVSQNPRHKITKRGQNVTFRCDPISEHNRLYWYRQTLGQGPEFLTYFQNEAQLEKSRLLSDRFSAERPKGSFSTLEIQRTEQGDSAMYLCASSPVSGKSYEQYFGPGTRLTVT.

This clonotype was seen a few times. The V and J genes are TRBV10-3 and TRBJ1-3; D may be TRBD1 (5 bases). The CDR3 covers 11 residues. From germline, CDR1 is ENHRY and CDR2 SYGVKD. Between the trimmed V and J ends, which lost 7 bases and 6 bases, there was a span of 7 bases. The CDR3 loop reads CAITGTNTIYF. The CDR3 region has the DNA TGTGCCATCACAGGGACAAACACCATATATTTT.

This clonotype has at least ten counts. V usage is TRBV5-6 and J usage is TRBJ1-5, with a tentative D call TRBD1 (5 bases). From germline, CDR1 is SGHDT and CDR2 YYEEEE. V lost 4 bases, J lost 5 bases, and 10 bases lay in between. This CDR3 is built from 13 residues. The CDR3 region has the DNA TGTGCCAGCAGCCTGGGACGCTATCAGCCCCAGCATTTT. It encodes CASSLGRYQPQHF.

Here the CDR3 reads CATSRDAVSYNEQFF. DNA for the CDR3: TGTGCCACCAGCAGAGACGCGGTATCCTACAATGAGCAGTTCTTC. The rearrangement links TRBV15 to TRBJ2-1, with unresolved D. V lost 0 bases, J lost 1 base, and 7 bases lay in between. Per the germline V gene, CDR1 is LNHNV and CDR2 is YYDKDF (reference sequence). The CDR3 extends over 15 amino acids.

This clonotype appeared many times. This sequence joins TRBV5-4 and TRBJ2-2, with 7 bases identical to TRBD1. Germline trimming cut 1 base from V and 2 bases from J; bases unmatched to any gene: 5. The V gene's germline CDR1 is SGHNT and CDR2 YYREEE (reference sequence). CDR3 size: 16 residues. CDR3 protein: CASSLKGADNTGELFF. The CDR3 bases are TGTGCCAGCAGCTTGAAGGGGGCGGATAACACCGGGGAGCTGTTTTTT.

This clonotype was found a few times. Its ends do not fully match the called genes, so a read error is possible. This rearrangement joins TRBV27 to TRBJ1-4, with D hard to call. Germline loops: CDR1 MNHEY, CDR2 SMNVEV (reference sequence). The CDR3 length is 15 residues. The CDR3 DNA is TGTGCCAGCAGTTTATTGAGCAGAACTACTGAAAAACTGTTTTTT. Translated: CASSLLSRTTEKLFF. Using reference TRBV27 and TRBJ1-4 for the parts outside the CDR3, the full variable domain is EAQVTQNPRYLITVTGKKLTVTCSQNMNHEYMSWYRQDPGLGLRQIYYSMNVEVTDKGDVPEGYKVSRKEKRNFPLILESPSPNQTSLYFCASSLLSRTTEKLFFGSGTQLSVL.

The chain recombines TRBV24-1 with TRBJ2-1; possible D gene TRBD2, 5 bases. This CDR3 has 13 residues. The V and J ends lost 5 bases and 7 bases respectively, with 11 bases between them. CDR1 and CDR2 (germline): KGHDR, SFDVKD. Here the CDR3 DNA reads TGTGCCACCAGTGTCGTCCGCGGGAATGAGCAGTTCTTC. It translates to CATSVVRGNEQFF.

This clonotype was counted ten times or more. This sequence joins TRBV29-1 and TRBJ1-1, with 10 bases aligning to TRBD1. Germline lookup yields CDR1 SQVTM and CDR2 ANQGSEA. J lost 4 bases, V lost 4 bases, and 3 bases had no gene match. The CDR3 contains 13 residues. DNA for the CDR3: TGCAGCGTTGGACAGGGGGCGGGCACTGAAGCTTTCTTT. This translates into CSVGQGAGTEAFF.

The chain couples TRBV20-1 to TRBJ2-1; 7 positions match TRBD1. The germline V gene encodes CDR1 DFQATT and CDR2 SNEGSKA (reference sequence). The CDR3 loop spans 19 amino acids. Trimming removed 6 bases from V and 4 bases from J; junction bases left unmatched: 24. In DNA form, the CDR3 reads TGCAGTGCCATTCTACTCTGGGGGACAGCGTACTTACAATACAATGAGCAGTTCTTC. This gives the protein CSAILLWGTAYLQYNEQFF.

This clonotype was picked up a small number of times. This sequence joins TRBV7-9 and TRBJ2-7; 7 nucleotides agree with TRBD1. Trimming removed 6 bases from V and 4 bases from J; junction bases left unmatched: 9. This CDR3 has 14 residues. Per the germline V gene, CDR1 is SEHNR and CDR2 is FQNEAQ (reference sequence). CDR3 region: CASSYPGTEYEQYF. CDR3 coding DNA: TGTGCCAGCAGTTACCCCGGGACAGAATACGAGCAGTACTTC.

Notes on this clonotype: A much larger clone lies one base from this, so it may be a read error. The genes are TRBV6-1 and TRBJ2-1, with TRBD2 identical over 11 bases. Germline loops: CDR1 MNHNS, CDR2 SASEGT. The CDR3 is made up of 16 amino acids. The CDR3: CTSSEQVTSGNNEQFF. The CDR3 nucleotides read TGTACCAGCAGTGAACAGGTGACTAGCGGGAACAATGAGCAGTTCTTC.

This clonotype turned up a few times. J is TRBJ2-6 and V is TRBV6-4; maybe TRBD2 (5 bases). CDR1 MRHNA and CDR2 SNTAGT come from the germline V gene. Deletions cut 5 bases from V and 0 bases from J, with 14 bases between. This CDR3 has 17 residues. The CDR3 reads CASSPGITPSGANVLTF. In nucleotides, the CDR3 is TGTGCCAGCAGTCCCGGGATTACCCCCTCTGGGGCCAACGTCCTGACTTTC.

This clonotype was counted a few times. The CDR3 reads CASSPFQGFAGELFF. The CDR3, as DNA: TGTGCCAGCAGTCCCTTTCAGGGGTTCGCCGGGGAGCTGTTTTTT. This chain links TRBV27 with TRBJ2-2, with TRBD1 as a possible D gene (6 bases). Germline loops: CDR1 MNHEY, CDR2 SMNVEV (reference sequence). With 5 bases removed from V and 6 bases from J, the gap between germline ends came to 16 bases. The CDR3 contains 15 residues.

Remarks on this clonotype: At one end the junction does not follow the germline gene, possibly because of a read error. The chain has TRBV2 and TRBJ1-5, with D maybe TRBD1 (5 bases). The CDR3 runs to 16 residues. Germline values: CDR1 SNHLY, CDR2 FYNNEI. The CDR3 region is CANSEAGVKVTRPQHF. The CDR3 nucleotides read TGTGCCAACAGTGAAGCGGGGGTCAAAGTTACTCGGCCCCAGCATTTT.

V usage is TRBV20-1 and J usage is TRBJ2-3; D call uncertain. The germline V gene encodes CDR1 DFQATT and CDR2 SNEGSKA (reference sequence). This CDR3 is 10 amino acids long. V was clipped by 8 bases and J by 3 bases, with 6 bases between them. The CDR3 here is CSSLTDTQYF. CDR3 sequence (DNA): TGCAGTTCCCTTACAGATACGCAGTATTTT.

This clonotype occurred once. The junction departs from the called germline gene at one end, perhaps through a read error. The rearrangement links TRBV25-1 to TRBJ2-7; D gene uncertain. CDR1 is MGHDK and CDR2 is SYGVNS in the germline V gene. The CDR3 has 11 amino acids. The CDR3 loop reads CASSLGDERYF. The CDR3 DNA sequence: TGTGCCAGCAGTCTTGGCGACGAGCGGTACTTC.

The J gene is TRBJ1-5, the V gene TRBV30, with 7 bases matching TRBD1. The CDR3 is 14 residues long. Germline CDR1 is GTSNPN and CDR2 is SVGIG (reference sequence). V gave up 6 bases and J gave up 5 bases; unmatched junction bases: 10. CDR3 sequence reads: CACSRQGLYQPQHF. The DNA of the CDR3 is TGTGCCTGTTCGAGACAGGGACTTTATCAGCCCCAGCATTTT.